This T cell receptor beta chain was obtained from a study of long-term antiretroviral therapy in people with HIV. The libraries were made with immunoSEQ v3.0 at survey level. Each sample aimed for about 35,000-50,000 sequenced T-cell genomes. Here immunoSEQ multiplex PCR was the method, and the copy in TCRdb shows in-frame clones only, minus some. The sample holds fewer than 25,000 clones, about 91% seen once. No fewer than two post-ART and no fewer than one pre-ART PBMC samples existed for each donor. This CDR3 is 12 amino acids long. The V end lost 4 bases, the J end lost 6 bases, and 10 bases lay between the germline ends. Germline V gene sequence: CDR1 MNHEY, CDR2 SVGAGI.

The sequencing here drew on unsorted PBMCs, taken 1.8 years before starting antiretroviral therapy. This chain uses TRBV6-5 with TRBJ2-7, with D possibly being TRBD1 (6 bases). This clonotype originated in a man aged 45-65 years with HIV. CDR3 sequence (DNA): TGTGCCAGCAGTTTCGGACAGACCGAGCAGTACTTC. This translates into CASSFGQTEQYF.